A single sample is the source of the 21 T cell receptor beta chains below, sequenced in a study of T cells in Graves' hyperthyroidism and ophthalmopathy. The investigators amplified TCR beta CDR3 regions from RNA transcripts. The primer set for the first-round RT-PCR of the TCR CDR3 was HTBI. One entry per CDR3 protein results from TCRdb running MiXCR on the multiplex PCR reads. The table lists 730,000 or so distinct CDR3 sequences, approximately 18% of them singletons, with 15% to 20% in the top ten. Material for sequencing was blood. The receptors shown here come from a woman aged 50 to 65 with Graves' hyperthyroidism that later progressed to Graves' ophthalmopathy.

This clonotype showed up many times. The rearrangement joins TRBV3-1 to TRBJ2-1; 10 nucleotides match TRBD1. Germline V gene sequence: CDR1 LGHDT, CDR2 YNNKEL (reference sequence). After removal of 4 bases from V and 4 bases from J, the junction contained 7 bases not matched to a gene. The CDR3 spans 16 residues. Here the CDR3 DNA reads TGTGCCAGCAGCCCTCCGACAGGGGGCCTTTACAATGAGCAGTTCTTC. Protein product: CASSPPTGGLYNEQFF.

There are many counts of this clonotype. The genes are TRBV5-1 and TRBJ2-7; the D is unclear. The CDR3 spans 13 residues. The germline V gene encodes CDR1 SGHRS and CDR2 YFSETQ. V was trimmed by 3 bases and J by 5 bases, leaving 12 bases between them. As DNA, the CDR3 is TGCGCCAGCAGCTGGTCCCGAACGGACGAGCAGTACTTC. Translating gives CASSWSRTDEQYF.

This rearrangement joins TRBV5-5 to TRBJ2-3; 10 nucleotides match TRBD2. From germline, CDR1 is SGHKS and CDR2 YYEKEE (reference sequence). V was pared by 4 bases and J by 8 bases, with 7 bases of the junction left unmatched. This CDR3 is 14 amino acids long. DNA of the CDR3: TGTGCCAGCAGCCCAGGGACTAGCGAAGGTACGCAGTATTTT. It is translated as CASSPGTSEGTQYF.

This clonotype was counted many times. CDR3 in amino acids: CASSLDGQGARSYTF. CDR3 bases: TGCGCCAGCAGCTTGGATGGTCAGGGGGCGAGGAGCTACACCTTC. V gene TRBV5-1 combines with J gene TRBJ1-2; 8 bases align to TRBD1. V lost 0 bases and J lost 9; bases outside the gene matches: 10. The CDR3 consists of 15 residues. Germline assignment: CDR1 SGHRS and CDR2 YFSETQ.

There are many counts of this clonotype. The chain couples TRBV11-2 to TRBJ2-5; TRBD1 is a possible D gene (6 bases). V gave up 5 bases and J gave up 6 bases, with 13 bases separating them. The CDR3 spans 13 residues. CDR1 SGHAT and CDR2 FQNNGV come from the germline V gene. The CDR3 nucleotides are TGTGCCAGCAGCCGCAGGGGTTTGAAGACCCAGTACTTC. It specifies CASSRRGLKTQYF.

This clonotype was detected many times. The chain employs TRBV7-8 and TRBJ2-5, with D possibly being TRBD2 (6 bases). The CDR3 consists of 14 residues. Trimming stripped 4 bases from V and 5 bases from J, with 14 bases between. Germline lookup yields CDR1 SGHVS and CDR2 FQNEAQ. CDR3 bases: TGTGCCAGCAGCTCGAGACATCGGGGGGAGACCCAGTACTTC. As protein: CASSSRHRGETQYF.

The chain recombines TRBV29-1 with TRBJ1-1, with no clear D. CDR3 size: 12 residues. Per the germline V gene, CDR1 is SQVTM and CDR2 is ANQGSEA. Trimming removed 7 bases from V and 0 bases from J, with 9 bases in between. The CDR3 bases are TGCAGCGAAAAAACTGTGAACACTGAAGCTTTCTTT. It is translated as CSEKTVNTEAFF.

The V and J genes are TRBV5-5 and TRBJ1-5; D is possibly TRBD1 (5 bases). The germline V gene encodes CDR1 SGHKS and CDR2 YYEKEE (reference sequence). V was trimmed by 2 bases and J by 6 bases, leaving 12 bases between them. The CDR3 has 14 residues. CDR3 region: CASSFLGEGQPQHF. CDR3 DNA: TGTGCCAGCAGCTTCCTAGGGGAAGGTCAGCCCCAGCATTTT.

In its sample, this clonotype was seen a few times. The chain joins TRBV19 to TRBJ2-7; 9 bases line up with TRBD1. The germline V gene has CDR1 LNHDA and CDR2 SQIVND (reference sequence). The CDR3 consists of 15 residues. J lost 5 bases, V lost 8 bases, and 13 bases had no gene match. CDR3 in amino acids: CASSRDREGSDEQYF. For the CDR3, the DNA is TGTGCCAGTTCCCGGGACAGGGAAGGATCCGACGAGCAGTACTTC.

This clonotype occurred a few times. The CDR3 DNA reads TGCAGTGCTAGAGTAGGAACAGACTCTGGAAACACCATATATTTT. This gives the protein CSARVGTDSGNTIYF. This chain connects TRBV20-1 to TRBJ1-3; D is ambiguous. The CDR3 is made up of 15 amino acids. With 1 base removed from V and 0 bases from J, the gap between germline ends came to 10 bases. In germline, CDR1 is DFQATT, CDR2 SNEGSKA (reference sequence).

This clonotype was detected ten times or more. The chain combines TRBV20-1 with TRBJ2-5; possibly TRBD1 for D (5 bases). V was shortened by 5 bases and J by 4 bases, with 14 bases between the two germline ends. Germline V gene lookup returns CDR1 DFQATT and CDR2 SNEGSKA (reference sequence). CDR3 size: 13 residues. DNA for the CDR3: TGCAGTGCTGAAGGGCTCCAGGGAGAGACCCAGTACTTC. It specifies CSAEGLQGETQYF.

This clonotype was picked up a small number of times. The chain is built from TRBV6-1 and TRBJ2-7; TRBD1 matches 9 bases. The CDR3 has 14 residues. Germline CDR1 and CDR2: MNHNS and SASEGT. Trimming cost V 4 bases and J 1 base; bases outside gene matches: 2. The CDR3 bases are TGTGCCAGCAGTGGGACAGGGGATTCCTACGAGCAGTACTTC. Protein sequence: CASSGTGDSYEQYF.

This sequence joins TRBV25-1 and TRBJ2-1; TRBD1 matches 11 bases. Germline V lookup: CDR1 MGHDK, CDR2 SYGVNS. CDR3 length: 17 amino acids. V lost 4 bases, J lost 0 bases, and 5 bases stayed unmatched. As DNA, the CDR3 is TGTGCCAGCAGTGGGACAGGGGGCAGTAGCTCCTACAATGAGCAGTTCTTC. It codes for CASSGTGGSSSYNEQFF.

V is TRBV10-3 and J is TRBJ1-2; no reliable D call. With 3 bases removed from V and 4 bases from J, the gap between germline ends came to 21 bases. Germline lookup yields CDR1 ENHRY and CDR2 SYGVKD. This CDR3 spans 17 amino acids. CDR3 residues: CAISDRLPGNFGYGYTF. The CDR3 DNA follows: TGTGCCATCAGTGATCGACTTCCGGGGAATTTCGGCTATGGCTACACCTTC.

The count of this clonotype is one. The genes are TRBV24-1 and TRBJ1-3; no reliable D call. Looked up from germline, CDR1 is KGHDR and CDR2 is SFDVKD. CDR3 length equals 14 residues. V lost 8 bases, J lost 1 base, and 11 bases lay in between. Here the CDR3 DNA reads TGTGCCACCAAAGTGACATTGTCTGGAAACACCATATATTTT. It is translated as CATKVTLSGNTIYF.

Notes on this clonotype: Possible read error: a much larger clone is one base away. The gene calls are TRBV12-3 or TRBV12-4 and TRBJ1-5; TRBD1 matches at 9 bases. J was trimmed by 6 bases and V by 8 bases; bases with no gene match: 11. The CDR3 has 15 residues. CDR3 region: CASGGVQGAAQPQHF. CDR3 DNA: TGTGCCAGCGGGGGGGTACAGGGGGCGGCTCAGCCCCAGCATTTT.

The rearrangement uses TRBV3-1 and TRBJ2-2, with 8 bases that match TRBD2. The CDR3 contains 16 residues. Germline CDR1 reads LGHDT; CDR2 reads YNNKEL (reference sequence). The junction had 9 bases not matched to a gene; V was cut back by 8 bases and J by 1 base. In nucleotides, the CDR3 is TGTGCCAGCCTTCTAGTGAGCGGGGGGAACACCGGGGAGCTGTTTTTT. As protein: CASLLVSGGNTGELFF.

In this sample, this clonotype turned up many times. The rearrangement uses TRBV6-5 and TRBJ1-2, with D perhaps TRBD1 (5 bases). The V gene's germline CDR1 is MNHEY and CDR2 SVGAGI. The CDR3 has 15 amino acids. With 3 bases removed from V and 4 bases from J, the gap between germline ends came to 15 bases. The CDR3 DNA sequence: TGTGCCAGCAGTTATGGGCAGGGCGACTTCTATGGCTACACCTTC. It codes for CASSYGQGDFYGYTF.

This clonotype was counted many times. The CDR3 region is CASSLSLAGGSDTQYF. The CDR3, as DNA: TGTGCCAGCAGTTTATCACTAGCGGGAGGGTCAGATACGCAGTATTTT. The chain is built from TRBV12-3 or TRBV12-4 and TRBJ2-3; 13 positions agree with TRBD2. This CDR3 comprises 16 residues. Trimming cost V 2 bases and J 4 bases; bases outside gene matches: 3.

This clonotype came up many times. The chain combines TRBV20-1 with TRBJ2-3, with D unclear. V was clipped by 0 bases and J by 2 bases, with 9 bases between them. This CDR3 is 14 amino acids long. Germline V CDR1 and CDR2: DFQATT, SNEGSKA (reference sequence). In DNA form, the CDR3 reads TGCAGTGCTAGAGATGTCAGGTACACAGATACGCAGTATTTT. This gives the protein CSARDVRYTDTQYF.

This clonotype has at least ten counts. V usage is TRBV5-6 and J usage is TRBJ1-1; D is undetermined. The CDR3 has 15 residues. The germline V gene has CDR1 SGHDT and CDR2 YYEEEE. V was clipped by 4 bases and J by 2 bases, with 15 bases between them. The CDR3 region is CASSQVGLPNTEAFF. Written as DNA, the CDR3 is TGTGCCAGCAGCCAAGTGGGCTTACCCAACACTGAAGCTTTCTTT. The full variable domain, with the rest looked up from reference TRBV5-6 and TRBJ1-1, is DAGVTQSPTHLIKTRGQQVTLRCSPKSGHDTVSWYQQALGQGPQFIFQYYEEEERQRGNFPDRFSGHQFPNYSSELNVNALLLGDSALYLCASSQVGLPNTEAFFGQGTRLTVV.